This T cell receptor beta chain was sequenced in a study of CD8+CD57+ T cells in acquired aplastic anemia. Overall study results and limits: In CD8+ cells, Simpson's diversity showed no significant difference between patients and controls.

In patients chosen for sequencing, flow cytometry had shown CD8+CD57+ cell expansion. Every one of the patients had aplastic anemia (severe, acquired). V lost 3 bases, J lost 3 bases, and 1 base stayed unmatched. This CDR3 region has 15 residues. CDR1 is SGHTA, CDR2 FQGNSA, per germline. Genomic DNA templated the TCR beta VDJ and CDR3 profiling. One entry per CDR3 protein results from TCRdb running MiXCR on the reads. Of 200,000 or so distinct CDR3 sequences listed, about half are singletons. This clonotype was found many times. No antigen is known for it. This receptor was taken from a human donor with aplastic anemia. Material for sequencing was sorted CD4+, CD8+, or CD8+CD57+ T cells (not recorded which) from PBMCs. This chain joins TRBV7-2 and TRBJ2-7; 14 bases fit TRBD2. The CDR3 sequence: CASSLGLAGVYEQYF. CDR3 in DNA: TGTGCCAGCAGCTTGGGACTAGCGGGGGTCTACGAGCAGTACTTC.